Listed below are T cell receptor beta chains from one sample, sequenced in a study of CD8 T cells in ankylosing spondylitis. TCRdb reanalysed the 5' RACE reads using MiXCR and keeps one entry per CDR3 protein. The table shows tens of thousands of distinct CDR3 sequences, with approximately 5% occurring only once. Sequencing was done on a sample of blood, either unsorted or a sorted T cell fraction (not recorded which). The source is a male donor with ankylosing spondylitis or in good health (not recorded which). Each CDR3 is given with its conserved first and last residue. A D gene is named only where the DNA matches it firmly. Clone size is not always given. Where it is, it says once, few, many or a class for expanded clones.

v_call	d_call	clone_size	j_call	cdr3_aa	cdr3_nt
TRBV20-1	-	many	TRBJ1-1	CSARRERGAFF	TGCAGTGCTAGGAGGGAACGAGGAGCTTTCTTT
TRBV7-9	-	many	TRBJ2-7	CASSLGATSLSYEQYF	TGTGCCAGCAGCTTAGGTGCGACATCCTTATCCTACGAGCAGTACTTC
TRBV7-2	-	many	TRBJ2-3	CASSRGLDTQYF	TGTGCCAGCAGCCGGGGCTTGGATACGCAGTATTTT
TRBV2	-	many	TRBJ1-1	CASRAGHLNTEAFF	TGTGCCAGCAGAGCAGGACACTTGAACACTGAAGCTTTCTTT
TRBV7-2	-	many	TRBJ2-6	CASQSSGANVLTF	TGTGCCAGCCAATCGTCTGGGGCCAACGTCCTGACTTTC
TRBV20-1	-	many	TRBJ2-3	CSVWTRTDTQYF	TGCAGTGTATGGACCCGCACAGATACGCAGTATTTT
TRBV5-1	-	many	TRBJ2-1	CASSYYAGTEIGNEQFF	TGCGCCAGCAGCTACTACGCCGGGACTGAGATAGGCAATGAGCAGTTCTTC
TRBV7-3	-	few	TRBJ2-1	CASSLLGPYGEQFF	TGTGCCAGCAGCTTATTAGGGCCCTACGGGGAGCAGTTCTTC
TRBV28	-	many	TRBJ1-5	CASSFRPAGNQPQHF	TGTGCCAGCAGTTTCAGGCCTGCGGGCAATCAGCCCCAGCATTTT
TRBV5-1	-	many	TRBJ1-1	CASKPGAGYTEAFF	TGCGCCAGCAAGCCAGGGGCAGGGTACACTGAAGCTTTCTTT
TRBV4-2	TRBD2	many	TRBJ2-4	CASSQDPPGLAGGPGNIQYF	TGTGCCAGCAGCCAAGACCCCCCGGGACTAGCGGGGGGGCCGGGAAACATTCAGTACTTC
TRBV10-1	-	many	TRBJ2-3	CASSEIDTQYF	TGCGCCAGCAGTGAGATAGATACGCAGTATTTT
TRBV5-1	-	many	TRBJ1-3	CASSPGDGMGNTIYF	TGCGCCAGCAGCCCGGGGGACGGAATGGGAAACACCATATATTTT
TRBV9	-	many	TRBJ2-2	CASSVNPSGGTGELFF	TGTGCCAGCAGCGTAAACCCGAGCGGTGGCACCGGGGAGCTGTTTTTT
TRBV10-3	-	many	TRBJ2-1	CASRDTDNEQFF	TGTGCCTCCCGGGACACCGACAATGAGCAGTTCTTC
TRBV29-1	-	many	TRBJ2-2	CSAWGSGTGELFF	TGCAGTGCCTGGGGTAGCGGTACCGGGGAGCTGTTTTTT
TRBV12-3/TRBV12-4	-	many	TRBJ1-5	CASSVAGRERQPQHF	TGTGCCAGCAGCGTCGCAGGGCGAGAACGACAGCCCCAGCATTTT
TRBV30	-	many	TRBJ1-1	CAWGRRNTEAFF	TGTGCCTGGGGGAGGCGGAACACTGAAGCTTTCTTT
TRBV5-1	TRBD2	many	TRBJ2-5	CASSSQTSGVETQYF	TGCGCCAGCAGCTCCCAGACTAGCGGGGTAGAGACCCAGTACTTC
TRBV7-3	-	many	TRBJ2-5	CASSRDRQGTQYF	TGTGCCAGCAGCCGGGACCGACAAGGGACCCAGTACTTC
TRBV3-1	TRBD2	many	TRBJ2-7	CASSHSGGGYYEQYF	TGTGCCAGCAGCCATAGCGGGGGGGGATACTACGAGCAGTACTTC
TRBV30	TRBD1	many	TRBJ1-1	CAWRFRDRDDGEAFF	TGTGCCTGGAGGTTCCGGGACAGGGATGATGGTGAAGCTTTCTTT
TRBV29-1	-	many	TRBJ1-4	CSVEPGTNEKLFF	TGCAGCGTTGAACCGGGCACTAATGAAAAACTGTTTTTT
TRBV23-1	-	many	TRBJ1-1	CASSPRPVRGGEAFF	TGCGCCAGCAGTCCCCGGCCCGTGAGGGGCGGTGAAGCTTTCTTT
TRBV20-1	TRBD2	many	TRBJ2-5	CSAFKPSGGQETQYF	TGCAGTGCTTTTAAACCTAGCGGGGGCCAAGAGACCCAGTACTTC
TRBV20-1	TRBD2	many	TRBJ2-3	CSARGLAGADTQYF	TGCAGTGCTAGAGGACTAGCGGGCGCAGATACGCAGTATTTT
TRBV11-2	TRBD2	many	TRBJ2-1	CASSLDSAGGYEQFF	TGTGCCAGCAGCCTCGATAGTGCGGGGGGGTATGAGCAGTTCTTC
TRBV7-9	TRBD1	many	TRBJ2-7	CASSLGQGATYEQYF	TGTGCCAGCAGCTTAGGGCAGGGGGCGACGTACGAGCAGTACTTC
TRBV7-9	-	many	TRBJ1-1	CASSLGLGQPEAFF	TGTGCCAGCAGCTTAGGCCTCGGACAGCCTGAAGCTTTCTTT
TRBV3-1	-	many	TRBJ2-6	CASSQVKGRAAGANVLTF	TGTGCCAGCAGCCAAGTTAAAGGCAGGGCGGCTGGGGCCAACGTCCTGACTTTC
TRBV5-1	-	-	TRBJ1-2	CASSLSAGYDGYTF	TGCGCCAGCAGCTTGTCGGCGGGGTACGATGGCTACACCTTC
TRBV11-2	-	many	TRBJ2-3	CASSLGLADTQYF	TGTGCCAGCAGCTTAGGCCTGGCAGATACGCAGTATTTT
TRBV20-1	TRBD1	many	TRBJ1-6	CSARDRGTLHF	TGCAGTGCCAGGGACAGGGGAACCCTCCACTTT
TRBV5-1	-	many	TRBJ1-1	CASSWEQGGGNTEAFF	TGCGCCAGCAGCTGGGAACAGGGAGGTGGGAACACTGAAGCTTTCTTT
TRBV5-1	-	many	TRBJ2-7	CASSLEGTASYEQYF	TGCGCCAGCAGCTTGGAAGGGACGGCTTCCTACGAGCAGTACTTC
TRBV20-1	-	many	TRBJ2-3	CSAVTPGTTSTDTQYF	TGCAGTGCTGTTACACCCGGGACCACTAGCACAGATACGCAGTATTTT
TRBV5-1	-	many	TRBJ2-3	CASSRDSYPTDTQYF	TGCGCCAGCAGCCGGGACTCCTATCCCACAGATACGCAGTATTTT
TRBV12-3/TRBV12-4	-	many	TRBJ1-1	CASSFSGDRTEAFF	TGTGCCAGCAGTTTTTCAGGGGATCGCACTGAAGCTTTCTTT
TRBV28	-	many	TRBJ1-2	CASSVKADYGYTF	TGTGCCAGCAGCGTGAAAGCCGACTATGGCTACACCTTC
TRBV6-5	TRBD1	many	TRBJ2-2	CASSYGTGSTGELFF	TGTGCCAGCAGTTACGGGACAGGGAGTACCGGGGAGCTGTTTTTT
TRBV21-1	-	many	TRBJ2-7	CASSIPPDRKAYEQYF	TGTGCCAGCAGCATCCCACCGGACAGGAAGGCCTACGAGCAGTACTTC
TRBV12-3/TRBV12-4	-	once	TRBJ2-7	CASSFQETYEQYF	TGTGCCAGCAGTTTCCAGGAAACCTACGAGCAGTACTTC
TRBV5-1	-	many	TRBJ2-3	CASSLVNVGNGGTQYF	TGCGCCAGCAGCTTGGTAAATGTAGGTAATGGCGGTACGCAGTATTTT
TRBV5-1	-	many	TRBJ2-3	CASSLGAHDTQYF	TGCGCCAGCAGCTTGGGTGCGCATGATACGCAGTATTTT
TRBV20-1	TRBD2	many	TRBJ2-3	CSASPSALAGGTYTQYF	TGCAGTGCCTCTCCCTCGGCGTTAGCGGGGGGCACATATACGCAGTATTTT
TRBV20-1	TRBD2	many	TRBJ2-1	CSARDSGGSNEQFF	TGCAGTGCTAGAGACAGCGGGGGTTCCAATGAGCAGTTCTTC
TRBV20-1	TRBD1	many	TRBJ1-2	CSARDRDYGYTF	TGCAGTGCAAGGGACAGGGACTATGGCTACACCTTC
TRBV7-6	-	many	TRBJ2-2	CASSLEWGDTGELFF	TGTGCCAGCAGCTTAGAATGGGGAGACACCGGGGAGCTGTTTTTT
TRBV5-1	TRBD2	many	TRBJ2-1	CASSLRLASASYNEQFF	TGCGCCAGCAGCCTTCGACTAGCCAGTGCCTCCTACAATGAGCAGTTCTTC
TRBV4-1	-	many	TRBJ2-2	CASSQDGRLNGELFF	TGCGCCAGCAGCCAAGATGGAAGGTTAAACGGGGAGCTGTTTTTT
TRBV20-1	TRBD1	many	TRBJ1-6	CSGQGQGVQSPLHF	TGCAGTGGCCAGGGACAGGGTGTACAATCACCCCTCCACTTT
TRBV20-1	-	many	TRBJ2-3	CSARDLRQDTQYF	TGCAGTGCTAGAGATTTAAGGCAAGATACGCAGTATTTT